This T cell receptor (beta chain) stems from a study of regulatory T cells in long-lasting Graves disease. This CDR3 is built from 13 residues. Looked up from germline, CDR1 is KGHSH and CDR2 is LQKENI. The V segment lost 3 bases and the J segment 5 bases; nucleotides outside the gene matches: 4. The authors built TCR beta libraries using iRepertoire HTBI primers and Arm-PCR of CDR3 regions. TCRdb recomputed calls from the multiplex PCR reads with MiXCR, one row per CDR3 protein. The data show about 290,000 distinct CDR3 sequences, approximately 20% seen once. As to time point: persistent/refractory GD, antithyroid drugs over 5 years with positive TRAb. There was RNA extracted from PBMCs, and the TCR library was made from it. This clonotype was counted ten times or more.

This chain links TRBV18 with TRBJ2-7; 7 bases align to TRBD1. The sequences come from peripheral blood mononuclear cells (PBMCs), collected when the disease was refractory, from a patient treated with antithyroid drugs. The sequence was collected from a female donor with Graves disease. CDR3 DNA sequence: TGTGCCAGCTCACCTTACAGGGGAGACGAGCAGTACTTC. As protein: CASSPYRGDEQYF. Full variable domain (remainder filled in from reference TRBV18 and TRBJ2-7): NAGVMQNPRHLVRRRGQEARLRCSPMKGHSHVYWYRQLPEEGLKFMVYLQKENIIDESGMPKERFSAEFPKEGPSILRIQQVVRGDSAAYFCASSPYRGDEQYFGPGTRLTVT.